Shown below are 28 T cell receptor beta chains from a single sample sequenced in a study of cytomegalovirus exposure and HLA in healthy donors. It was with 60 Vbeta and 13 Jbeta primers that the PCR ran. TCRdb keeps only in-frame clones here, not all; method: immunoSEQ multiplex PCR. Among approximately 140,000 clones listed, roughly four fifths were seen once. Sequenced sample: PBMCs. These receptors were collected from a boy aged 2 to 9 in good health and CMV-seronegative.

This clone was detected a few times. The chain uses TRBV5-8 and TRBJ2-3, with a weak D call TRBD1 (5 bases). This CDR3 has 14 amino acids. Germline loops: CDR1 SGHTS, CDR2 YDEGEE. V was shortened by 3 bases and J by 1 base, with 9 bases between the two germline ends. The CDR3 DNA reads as TGTGCCAGCAGCTCACAGGTTCGCACAGATACGCAGTATTTT. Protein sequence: CASSSQVRTDTQYF.

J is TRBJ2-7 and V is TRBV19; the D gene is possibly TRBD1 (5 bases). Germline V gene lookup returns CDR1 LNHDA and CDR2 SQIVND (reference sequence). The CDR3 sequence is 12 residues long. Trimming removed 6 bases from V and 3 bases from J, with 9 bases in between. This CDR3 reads CASSDSYYEQYF. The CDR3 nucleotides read TGTGCCAGTAGCGACAGCTACTACGAGCAGTACTTC.

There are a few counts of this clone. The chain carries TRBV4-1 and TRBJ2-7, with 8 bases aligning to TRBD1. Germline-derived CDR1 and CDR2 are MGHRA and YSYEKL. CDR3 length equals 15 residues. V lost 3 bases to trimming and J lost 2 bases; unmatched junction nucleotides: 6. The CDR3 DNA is TGCGCCAGCAGCCATGACGGACAGGGCCCCTACGAGCAGTACTTC. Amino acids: CASSHDGQGPYEQYF.

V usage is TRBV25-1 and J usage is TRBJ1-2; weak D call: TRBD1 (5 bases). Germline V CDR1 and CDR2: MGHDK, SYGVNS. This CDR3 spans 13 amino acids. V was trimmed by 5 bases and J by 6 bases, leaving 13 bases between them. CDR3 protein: CASSPDMANGYTF. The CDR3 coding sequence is TGTGCCAGCAGTCCGGACATGGCGAATGGCTACACCTTC.

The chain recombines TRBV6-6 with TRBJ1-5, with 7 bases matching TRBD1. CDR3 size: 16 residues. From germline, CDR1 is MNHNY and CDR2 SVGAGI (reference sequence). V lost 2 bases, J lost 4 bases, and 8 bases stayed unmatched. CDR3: CASSYVRDSPNQPQHF. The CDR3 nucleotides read TGTGCCAGCAGTTACGTGAGGGACAGTCCTAATCAGCCCCAGCATTTT.

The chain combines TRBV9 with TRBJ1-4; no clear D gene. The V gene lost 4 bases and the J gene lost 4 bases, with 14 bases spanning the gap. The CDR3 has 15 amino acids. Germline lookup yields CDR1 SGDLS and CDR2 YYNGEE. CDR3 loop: CASSRTVDFNEKLFF. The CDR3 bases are TGTGCCAGCAGCCGGACTGTGGATTTTAATGAAAAACTGTTTTTT.

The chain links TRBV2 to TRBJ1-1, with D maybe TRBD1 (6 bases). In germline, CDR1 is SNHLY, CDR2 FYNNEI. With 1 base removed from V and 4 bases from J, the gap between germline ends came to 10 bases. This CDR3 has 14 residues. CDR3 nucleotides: TGTGCCAGCAGTGAAGGGCAGGGGTCCACTGAAGCTTTCTTT. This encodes CASSEGQGSTEAFF.

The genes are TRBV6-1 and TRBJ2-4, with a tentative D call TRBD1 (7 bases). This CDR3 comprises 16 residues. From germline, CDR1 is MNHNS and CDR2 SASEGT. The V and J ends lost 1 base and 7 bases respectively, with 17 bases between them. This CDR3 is CASSEGPRGTLNIQYF. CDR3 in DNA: TGTGCCAGCAGTGAAGGGCCCAGGGGGACTTTGAACATTCAGTACTTC.

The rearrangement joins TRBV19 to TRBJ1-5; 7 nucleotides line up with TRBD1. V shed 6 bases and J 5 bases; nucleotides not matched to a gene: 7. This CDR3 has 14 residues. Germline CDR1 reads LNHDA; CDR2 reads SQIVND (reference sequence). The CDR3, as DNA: TGTGCCAGTAGAGGCAGACAGGGTGATCAGCCCCAGCATTTT. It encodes CASRGRQGDQPQHF.

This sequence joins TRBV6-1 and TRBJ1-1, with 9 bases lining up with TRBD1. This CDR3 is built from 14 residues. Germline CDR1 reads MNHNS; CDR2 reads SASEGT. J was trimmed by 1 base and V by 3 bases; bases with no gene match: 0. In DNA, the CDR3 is TGTGCCAGCAGTGAGGACAGGGGGAACACTGAAGCTTTCTTT. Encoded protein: CASSEDRGNTEAFF.

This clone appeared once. CDR3 loop: CASTSTGGHGYTF. The CDR3 DNA reads as TGTGCCAGCACCAGTACAGGGGGCCATGGCTACACCTTC. The chain joins TRBV9 to TRBJ1-2; TRBD1 aligns across 9 bases. J was trimmed by 6 bases and V by 6 bases; bases with no gene match: 6. CDR3 length: 13 residues. The V gene's germline CDR1 is SGDLS and CDR2 YYNGEE. Variable domain in full (rest from reference TRBV9 and TRBJ1-2): DSGVTQTPKHLITATGQRVTLRCSPRSGDLSVYWYQQSLDQGLQFLIQYYNGEERAKGNILERFSAQQFPDLHSELNLSSLELGDSALYFCASTSTGGHGYTFGSGTRLTVV.

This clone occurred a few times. The CDR3 region is CASSIPSQGASKAFF. CDR3 sequence (DNA): TGTGCCAGTAGTATCCCCTCACAGGGGGCCAGTAAAGCTTTCTTT. The V call is TRBV19, the J call TRBJ1-1; 9 nucleotides match TRBD1. J gave up 9 bases and V 3 bases, and 11 bases lay outside the gene matches. This CDR3 comprises 15 residues. CDR1 LNHDA and CDR2 SQIVND come from the germline V gene (reference sequence).

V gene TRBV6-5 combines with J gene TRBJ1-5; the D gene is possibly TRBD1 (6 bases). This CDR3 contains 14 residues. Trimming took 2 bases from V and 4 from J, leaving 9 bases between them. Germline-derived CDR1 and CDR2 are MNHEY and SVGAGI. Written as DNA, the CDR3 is TGTGCCAGCAGTTACGTACAGGGTAATCAGCCCCAGCATTTT. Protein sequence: CASSYVQGNQPQHF.

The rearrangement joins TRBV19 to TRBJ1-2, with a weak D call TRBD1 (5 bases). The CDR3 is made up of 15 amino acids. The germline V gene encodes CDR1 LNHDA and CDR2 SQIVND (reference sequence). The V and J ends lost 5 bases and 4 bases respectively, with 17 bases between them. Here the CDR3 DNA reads TGTGCCAGTAGTCCGCAGGACGGCGGGGCCTATGGCTACACCTTC. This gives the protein CASSPQDGGAYGYTF. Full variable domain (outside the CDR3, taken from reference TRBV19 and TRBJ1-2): DGGITQSPKYLFRKEGQNVTLSCEQNLNHDAMYWYRQDPGQGLRLIYYSQIVNDFQKGDIAEGYSVSREKKESFPLTVTSAQKNPTAFYLCASSPQDGGAYGYTFGSGTRLTVV.

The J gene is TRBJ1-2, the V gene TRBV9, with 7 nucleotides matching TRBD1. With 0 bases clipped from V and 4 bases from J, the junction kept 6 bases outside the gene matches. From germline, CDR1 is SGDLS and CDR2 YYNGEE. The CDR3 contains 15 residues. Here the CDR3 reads CASSVGGTEVYGYTF. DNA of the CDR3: TGTGCCAGCAGCGTAGGGGGGACAGAAGTCTATGGCTACACCTTC.

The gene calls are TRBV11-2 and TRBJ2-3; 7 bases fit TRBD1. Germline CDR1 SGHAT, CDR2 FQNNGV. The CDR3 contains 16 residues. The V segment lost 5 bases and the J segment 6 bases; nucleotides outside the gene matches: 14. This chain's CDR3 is CASSPGTAPLADTQYF. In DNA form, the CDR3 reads TGTGCCAGCAGCCCAGGGACAGCCCCTCTTGCGGATACGCAGTATTTT.

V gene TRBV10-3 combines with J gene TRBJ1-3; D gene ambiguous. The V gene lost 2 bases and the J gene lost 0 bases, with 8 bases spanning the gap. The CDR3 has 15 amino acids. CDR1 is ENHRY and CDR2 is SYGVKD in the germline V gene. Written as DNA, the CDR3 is TGTGCCATCAGTGAGGATCGGAGCTCTGGAAACACCATATATTTT. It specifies CAISEDRSSGNTIYF.

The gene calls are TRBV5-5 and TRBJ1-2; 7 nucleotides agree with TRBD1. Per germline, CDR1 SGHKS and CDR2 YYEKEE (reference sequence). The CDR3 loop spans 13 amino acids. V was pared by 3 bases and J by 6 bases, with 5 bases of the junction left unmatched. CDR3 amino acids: CASSWRQGDGYTF. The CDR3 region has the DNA TGTGCCAGCAGCTGGAGGCAGGGGGATGGCTACACCTTC.

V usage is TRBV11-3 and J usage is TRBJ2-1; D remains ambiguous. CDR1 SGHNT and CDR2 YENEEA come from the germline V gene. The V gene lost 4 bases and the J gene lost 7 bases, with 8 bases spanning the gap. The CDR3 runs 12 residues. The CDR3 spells CASSSWANEQFF. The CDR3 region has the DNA TGTGCCAGCAGCTCGTGGGCTAATGAGCAGTTCTTC. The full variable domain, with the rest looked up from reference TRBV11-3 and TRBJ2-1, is EAGVVQSPRYKIIEKKQPVAFWCNPISGHNTLYWYLQNLGQGPELLIRYENEEAVDDSQLPKDRFSAERLKGVDSTLKIQPAELGDSAVYLCASSSWANEQFFGPGTRLTVL.

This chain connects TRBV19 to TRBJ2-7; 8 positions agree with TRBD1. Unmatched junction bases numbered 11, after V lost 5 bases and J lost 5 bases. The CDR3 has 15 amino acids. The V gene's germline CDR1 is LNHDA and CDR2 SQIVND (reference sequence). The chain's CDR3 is CASSPWTGSIDEQYF. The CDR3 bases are TGTGCCAGTAGTCCTTGGACAGGGAGTATCGACGAGCAGTACTTC.

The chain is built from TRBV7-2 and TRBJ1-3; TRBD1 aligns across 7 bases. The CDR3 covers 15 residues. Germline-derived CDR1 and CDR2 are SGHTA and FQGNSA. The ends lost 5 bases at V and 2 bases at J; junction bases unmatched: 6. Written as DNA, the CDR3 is TGTGCCAGCAGCCGAGGGGGCGTCACTGGAAACACCATATATTTT. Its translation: CASSRGGVTGNTIYF.

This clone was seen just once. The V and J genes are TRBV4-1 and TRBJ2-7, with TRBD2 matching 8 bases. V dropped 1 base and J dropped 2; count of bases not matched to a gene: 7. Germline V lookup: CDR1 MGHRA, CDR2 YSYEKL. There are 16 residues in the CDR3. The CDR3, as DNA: TGCGCCAGCAGCCAAGTACCTAGCGGGTCTACCTACGAGCAGTACGTC. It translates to CASSQVPSGSTYEQYV.

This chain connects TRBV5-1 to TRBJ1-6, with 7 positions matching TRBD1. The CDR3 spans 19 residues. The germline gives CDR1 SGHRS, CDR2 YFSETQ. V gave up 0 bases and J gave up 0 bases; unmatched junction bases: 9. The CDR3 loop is CASSLAADRPSSYNSPLHF. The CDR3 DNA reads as TGCGCCAGCAGCTTGGCTGCGGACAGGCCTAGCTCCTATAATTCACCCCTCCACTTT.

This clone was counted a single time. CDR3 protein: CASSLGGPTREQPQHF. Written as DNA, the CDR3 is TGCGCCAGCAGCTTGGGGGGGCCTACTAGGGAGCAGCCCCAGCATTTT. The chain couples TRBV5-1 to TRBJ1-5, with TRBD1 as a possible D gene (6 bases). The germline V and J ends were trimmed by 0 bases and 7 bases, with 17 bases remaining between them. Looked up from germline, CDR1 is SGHRS and CDR2 is YFSETQ. This CDR3 spans 16 amino acids.

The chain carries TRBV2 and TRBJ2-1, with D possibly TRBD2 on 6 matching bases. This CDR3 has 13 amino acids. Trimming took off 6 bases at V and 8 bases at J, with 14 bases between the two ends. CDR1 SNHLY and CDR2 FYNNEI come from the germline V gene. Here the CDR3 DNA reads TGTGCCAGCAGAAGGAGGGATGAGGATGAGCAGTTCTTC. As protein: CASRRRDEDEQFF.

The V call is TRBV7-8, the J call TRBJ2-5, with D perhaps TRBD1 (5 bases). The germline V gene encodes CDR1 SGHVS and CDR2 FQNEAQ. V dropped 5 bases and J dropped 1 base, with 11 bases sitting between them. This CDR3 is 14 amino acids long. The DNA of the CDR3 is TGTGCCAGCAGCATAGGACACCTCCAAGAGACCCAGTACTTC. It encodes CASSIGHLQETQYF.

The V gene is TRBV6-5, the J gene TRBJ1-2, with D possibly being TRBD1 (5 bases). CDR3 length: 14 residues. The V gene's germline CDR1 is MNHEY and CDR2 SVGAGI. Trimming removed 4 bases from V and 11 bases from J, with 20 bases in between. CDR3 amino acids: CASSSPPKGIPYTF. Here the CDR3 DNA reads TGTGCCAGCAGTTCACCTCCCAAGGGGATCCCTTACACCTTC.

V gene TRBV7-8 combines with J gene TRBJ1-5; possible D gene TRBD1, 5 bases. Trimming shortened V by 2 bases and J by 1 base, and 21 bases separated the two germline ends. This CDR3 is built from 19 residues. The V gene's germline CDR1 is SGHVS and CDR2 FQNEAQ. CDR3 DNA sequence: TGTGCCAGCAGCTTATTTATGGGGGGAGGAGAGAGGAGCAATCAGCCCCAGCATTTT. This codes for CASSLFMGGGERSNQPQHF.